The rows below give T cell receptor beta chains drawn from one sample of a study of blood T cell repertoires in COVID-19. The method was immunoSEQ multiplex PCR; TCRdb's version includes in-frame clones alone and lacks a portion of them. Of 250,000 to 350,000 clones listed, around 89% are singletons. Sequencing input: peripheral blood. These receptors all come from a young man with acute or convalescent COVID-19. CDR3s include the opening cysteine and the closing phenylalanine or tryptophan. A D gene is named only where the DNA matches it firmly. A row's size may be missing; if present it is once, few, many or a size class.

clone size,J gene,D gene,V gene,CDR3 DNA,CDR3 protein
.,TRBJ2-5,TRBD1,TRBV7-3,TGTGCCAGCAGCCCCGGACAGGGTTTTATGACCCAGTACTTC,CASSPGQGFMTQYF
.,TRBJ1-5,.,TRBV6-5,TGTGCCAGCAGTTACACAGCTTATAGCAATCAGCCCCAGCATTTT,CASSYTAYSNQPQHF
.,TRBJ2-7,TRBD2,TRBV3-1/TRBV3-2,TGTGCCAGCAGCCAAGTCGCGCGGGGGGCGGGATTTGGGCGCGAGCAGTACTTC,CASSQVARGAGFGREQYF
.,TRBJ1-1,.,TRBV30,TGTGCCTGGGGTTGGGGGGTAAACACTGAAGCTTTCTTT,CAWGWGVNTEAFF
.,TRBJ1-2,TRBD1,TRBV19,TGTGCCAGTCTGGACAGGGGTAACTATGGCTACACCTTC,CASLDRGNYGYTF
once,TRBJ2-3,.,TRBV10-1,TGCGCCAGCAGTGGAGTTTCCCCCGGGGATACGCAGTATTTT,CASSGVSPGDTQYF
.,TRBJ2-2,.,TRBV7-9,TGTGCCAGCAGATCCGGACTGGCCCTCACCGGGGAGCTGTTTTTT,CASRSGLALTGELFF
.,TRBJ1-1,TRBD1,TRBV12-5,TGTGCTAGTGGCCTGGGACAGGGGGCGAACACTGAAGCTTTCTTT,CASGLGQGANTEAFF
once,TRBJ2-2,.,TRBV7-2,TGTGCCAGCAGCTTCGGGATAGTAAGGTCACACGGGGAGCTGTTTTTT,CASSFGIVRSHGELFF
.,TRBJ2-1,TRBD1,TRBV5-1,TGCGCCAGCATCCCATCGGGACAGGGCGTCGGTGAGCAGTTCTTC,CASIPSGQGVGEQFF
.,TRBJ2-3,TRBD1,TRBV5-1,TGCGCCAGCACCCCATTTAGCGAGGGGGCGGCAGATACGCAGTATTTT,CASTPFSEGAADTQYF
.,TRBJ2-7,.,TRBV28,TGTGCCAGCAGCGGCAGGACAGTTAGTAGCTTTCTCTCCTACGAGCAGTACTTC,CASSGRTVSSFLSYEQYF
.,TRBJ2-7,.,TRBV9,TGTGCCAGCAGCGTAGTTGCGGGGCCTTCCTACGAGCAGTACTTC,CASSVVAGPSYEQYF
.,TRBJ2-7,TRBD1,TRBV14,TGTGCCAGCAGCCAAGTGGGGACAGGGGGTGGTGAGCAGTACTTC,CASSQVGTGGGEQYF
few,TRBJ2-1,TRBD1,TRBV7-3,TGTGCCAGCAGCTTGACAGGGGTGGGAAATAATGAGCAGTTCTTC,CASSLTGVGNNEQFF
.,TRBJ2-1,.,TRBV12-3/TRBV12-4,TGTGCCAGCAAAGTACGGGGGTGGAATGAGCAGTTCTTC,CASKVRGWNEQFF
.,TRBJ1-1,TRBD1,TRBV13,TGTGCCAGCAGCGGACGGGACAGGGGATCTGAAGCTTTCTTT,CASSGRDRGSEAFF
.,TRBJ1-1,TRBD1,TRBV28,TGTGCCAGCAGTTTCGACAGGGTGTTGGGCACTGAAGCTTTCTTT,CASSFDRVLGTEAFF
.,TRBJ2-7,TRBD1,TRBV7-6,TGTGCCAGCAGCTTAAGGACAGGGTATGGCTACGAGCAGTACTTC,CASSLRTGYGYEQYF
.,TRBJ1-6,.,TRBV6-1,TGTGCCAGCAGTGAATCCTTTTCACCCCTCCACTTT,CASSESFSPLHF
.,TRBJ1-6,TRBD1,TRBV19,TGTGCCAGTAGGGCGGACAGGGGGATTTCACCCCTCCACTTT,CASRADRGISPLHF
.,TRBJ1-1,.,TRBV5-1,TGCGCCAGCAGCTTTAAAGAGGGAGTTACTGAAGCTTTCTTT,CASSFKEGVTEAFF
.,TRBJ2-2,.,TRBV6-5,TGTGCCAGCAGTTACAAGGGGAGGCCCAACACCGGGGAGCTGTTTTTT,CASSYKGRPNTGELFF
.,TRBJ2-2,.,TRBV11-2,TGTGCCAGCAGTACCGCCCTGAGGACCGGGGAGCTGTTTTTT,CASSTALRTGELFF
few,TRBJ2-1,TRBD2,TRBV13,TGTGCCAGCAGCTTAGTCCACTCCGGGACTAGCGGATACAATGAGCAGTTCTTC,CASSLVHSGTSGYNEQFF
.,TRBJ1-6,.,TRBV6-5,TGTGCCACGTACAGGGATGGGGGTAATTCACCCCTCCACTTT,CATYRDGGNSPLHF
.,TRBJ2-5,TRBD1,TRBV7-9,TGTGCCAGCAGCCTACTAAGGACAGGGAGGTACCAAGAGACCCAGTACTTC,CASSLLRTGRYQETQYF
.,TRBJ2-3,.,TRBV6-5,TGTGCCAGCAGTTACGGGGGGACCACAGATACGCAGTATTTT,CASSYGGTTDTQYF
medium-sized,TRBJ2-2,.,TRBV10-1,TGCGCCAGCAGTGAGGACTACACCGGGGAGCTGTTTTTT,CASSEDYTGELFF
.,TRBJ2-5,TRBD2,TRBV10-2,TGCGCCAGCAGTGCGAGCGGGGGGAATCAAGAGACCCAGTACTTC,CASSASGGNQETQYF
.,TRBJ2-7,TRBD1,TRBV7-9,TGTGCCAGCAGGAGTTCGGACAGGGACTACGAGCAGTACTTC,CASRSSDRDYEQYF
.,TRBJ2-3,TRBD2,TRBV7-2,TGTGCCAGCAGCTTAAGGCTAGCGGGGGGATCGGATACGCAGTATTTT,CASSLRLAGGSDTQYF
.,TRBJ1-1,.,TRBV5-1,TGCGCCAGCAGCTTCTCCCCTACAGGGACGCTTATGAACACTGAAGCTTTCTTT,CASSFSPTGTLMNTEAFF
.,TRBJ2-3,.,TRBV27,TGTGCCAGCAGCTACGGGACTGAAGACACAGATACGCAGTATTTT,CASSYGTEDTDTQYF
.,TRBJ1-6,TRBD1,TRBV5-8,TGTGCCAGCAGCTTGGCAGGGGGATTGTGGTCCCTCCACTTT,CASSLAGGLWSLHF
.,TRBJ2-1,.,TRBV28,TGTGCCAGCAGTTTAGTAAGGGGTAGCTTCGATGAGCAGTTCTTC,CASSLVRGSFDEQFF
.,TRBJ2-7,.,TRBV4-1,TGCGCCAGCAGCCAAGGTTACAGCTTTAGCTCCTACGAGCAGTACTTC,CASSQGYSFSSYEQYF
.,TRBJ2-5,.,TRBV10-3,TGTGCCATCAGTGAGGACAAATACGACAGTCAAGAGACCCAGTACTTC,CAISEDKYDSQETQYF
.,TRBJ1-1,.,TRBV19,TGTGCCAGTAGTATCATCGATGCGGCTGAAGCTTTCTTT,CASSIIDAAEAFF
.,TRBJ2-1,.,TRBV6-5,TGTGCCAGCAGTCTTCGGGGTGAGCAGTTCTTC,CASSLRGEQFF
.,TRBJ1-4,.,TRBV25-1,TGTGCCAGCAGTGATAGGCGCGGGAATGAAAAACTGTTTTTT,CASSDRRGNEKLFF
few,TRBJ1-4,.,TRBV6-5,TGTGCCAGCAGTTTAACTGGGGGCAATACTAATGAAAAACTGTTTTTT,CASSLTGGNTNEKLFF
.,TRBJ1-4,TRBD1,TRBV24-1,TGTGCCACCAGTGAGGCCGGGACAGGGGATGAAAAACTGTTTTTT,CATSEAGTGDEKLFF
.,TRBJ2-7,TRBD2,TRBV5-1,TGCGCCAGCAGCTTGGACGGGAGGGAGGGCGAGCAGTACTTC,CASSLDGREGEQYF
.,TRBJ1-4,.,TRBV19,TGTGCCAGTACCTCACTGGGTCGAGGACACTTTGATGAAAAACTGTTTTTT,CASTSLGRGHFDEKLFF
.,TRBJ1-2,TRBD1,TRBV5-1,TGCGCCAGCAGCGTTGGACAGGGGGCCGGTGGCTACACCTTC,CASSVGQGAGGYTF
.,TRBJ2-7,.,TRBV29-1,TGCAGCGTTGTATTGCGGGGATTCTCCTACGAGCAGTACTTC,CSVVLRGFSYEQYF
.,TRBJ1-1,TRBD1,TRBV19,TGTGCCAGTAGTATGTCGACAGGGGCTGTCACTGAAGCTTTCTTT,CASSMSTGAVTEAFF
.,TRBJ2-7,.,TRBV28,TGTGCCAGCAGATCTCTCTACGAGCAGTACTTC,CASRSLYEQYF
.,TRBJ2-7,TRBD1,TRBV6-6,TGTGCCAGCAGTTCAACAGGGGGCAAATACGAGCAGTACTTC,CASSSTGGKYEQYF